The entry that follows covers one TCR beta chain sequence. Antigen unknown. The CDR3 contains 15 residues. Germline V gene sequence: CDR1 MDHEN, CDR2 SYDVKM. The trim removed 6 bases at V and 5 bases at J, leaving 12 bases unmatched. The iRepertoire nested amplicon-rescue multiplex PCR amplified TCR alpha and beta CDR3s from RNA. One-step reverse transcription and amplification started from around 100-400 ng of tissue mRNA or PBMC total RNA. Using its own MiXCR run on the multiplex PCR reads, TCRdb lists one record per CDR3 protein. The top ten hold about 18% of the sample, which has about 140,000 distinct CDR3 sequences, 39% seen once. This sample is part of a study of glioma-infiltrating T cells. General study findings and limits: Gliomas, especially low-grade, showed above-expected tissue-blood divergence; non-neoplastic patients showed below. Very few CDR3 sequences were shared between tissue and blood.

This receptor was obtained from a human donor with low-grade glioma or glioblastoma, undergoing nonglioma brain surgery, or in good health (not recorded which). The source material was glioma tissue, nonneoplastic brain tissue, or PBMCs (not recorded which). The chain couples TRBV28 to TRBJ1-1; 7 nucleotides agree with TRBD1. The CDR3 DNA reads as TGTGCCAGCAGCAGATCGGGCCCAGGGGGAACTGAAGCTTTCTTT. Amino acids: CASSRSGPGGTEAFF.